The present T cell receptor (beta chain) was sequenced within a study of T-cell memory formation after mild COVID-19. Turning to the study itself: TCR clusters largely stayed donor specific.

CDR1 and CDR2 (germline): MNHEY, SVGAGI. V was clipped by 6 bases and J by 2 bases, with 14 bases between them. This CDR3 has 14 amino acids. TCRdb recomputed calls from the 5' RACE reads with MiXCR, one row per CDR3 protein. The sample lists 350,000 to 550,000 distinct CDR3 sequences, around 17% occurring once. Details on this clonotype: Its antigen is not known.

Whole-study results and caveats: Pre-infection memory harbored some responding clones, suggesting cross-reactive memory joined.

Source material: PBMCs or a T cell subset sorted from them (not recorded which). V and J are TRBV6-5 and TRBJ2-7; D is ambiguous. The receptor comes from a man in his late teens or twenties who had mild COVID-19 (a few samples of this study predate the infection). Cell type and time point are not known. CDR3 in amino acids: CASSLGRLAYEQYF. CDR3 DNA sequence: TGTGCCAGCAGCCTTGGACGGCTAGCCTACGAGCAGTACTTC.